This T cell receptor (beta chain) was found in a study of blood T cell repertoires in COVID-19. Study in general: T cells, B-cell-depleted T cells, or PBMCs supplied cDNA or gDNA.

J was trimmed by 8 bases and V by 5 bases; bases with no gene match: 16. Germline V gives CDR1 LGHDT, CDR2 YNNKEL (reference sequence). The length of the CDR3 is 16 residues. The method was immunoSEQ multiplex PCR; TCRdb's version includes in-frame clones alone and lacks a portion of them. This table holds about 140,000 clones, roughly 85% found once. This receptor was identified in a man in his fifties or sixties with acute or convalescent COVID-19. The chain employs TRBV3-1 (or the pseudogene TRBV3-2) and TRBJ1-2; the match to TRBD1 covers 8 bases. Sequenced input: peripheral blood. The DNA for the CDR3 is TGTGCCAGCAGCTCCCTAGGGGGACAGGCATCGCGGGGCTACACCTTC. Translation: CASSSLGGQASRGYTF.